The entry that follows covers one TCR beta chain sequence. The record originates from a study of T cell changes during pregnancy in multiple sclerosis. Using immunoSEQ multiplex PCR, the repertoire was profiled, and TCRdb retains in-frame clones only, with some absent. Of 50,000 to 60,000 clones detected, 70% to 90% appear once; the ten largest clones hold 0.55% to 0.6%. The V gene's germline CDR1 is SGHDT and CDR2 YYEEEE. The CDR3 has 15 residues. V lost 3 bases to trimming and J lost 8 bases; unmatched junction nucleotides: 10. The material sequenced was CD4+ T cells from peripheral blood mononuclear cells, taken in the first trimester of pregnancy. The clonotype originates from a female donor with multiple sclerosis, enrolled in a pregnancy study. V is TRBV5-6 and J is TRBJ1-2; TRBD1 matches 10 bases. The CDR3 region has the DNA TGTGCCAGCAGCTCAGACAGGGGGCAAACGGACGGCTACACCTTC. Translating it yields CASSSDRGQTDGYTF.